These 27 T cell receptor beta chains came from one sample sequenced in a study of blood T cell repertoires in COVID-19. The assay was immunoSEQ multiplex PCR, and TCRdb's table has in-frame clones only and misses some. The table lists tens of thousands of clones, roughly four fifths of them singletons, with around a third in the top ten. The sample taken for sequencing was peripheral blood. The source is a man between 65 and 85 years old with acute or convalescent COVID-19.

V is TRBV19 and J is TRBJ1-5; TRBD1 is a possible D gene (6 bases). CDR1 is LNHDA and CDR2 is SQIVND in the germline V gene (reference sequence). The CDR3 extends over 14 amino acids. With 8 bases removed from V and 1 base from J, the gap between germline ends came to 12 bases. The CDR3 reads CASWGGGSNQPQHF. CDR3 DNA: TGTGCCAGTTGGGGAGGGGGAAGCAATCAGCCCCAGCATTTT.

The CDR3: CASSSLEGQGARNSPLHF. The CDR3 DNA is TGTGCCAGCAGTTCACTAGAGGGGCAGGGGGCGAGGAATTCACCCCTCCACTTT. The chain employs TRBV25-1 and TRBJ1-6; 8 nucleotides match TRBD1. The CDR3 spans 18 residues. Germline loops: CDR1 MGHDK, CDR2 SYGVNS. V lost 5 bases and J lost 7; bases outside the gene matches: 16. Looking up the rest from reference TRBV25-1 and TRBJ1-6 gives the full variable domain: EADIYQTPRYLVIGTGKKITLECSQTMGHDKMYWYQQDPGMELHLIHYSYGVNSTEKGDLSSESTVSRIRTEHFPLTLESARPSHTSQYLCASSSLEGQGARNSPLHFGNGTRLTVT.

The chain recombines TRBV6-5 with TRBJ1-2, with 7 positions matching TRBD1. CDR1 is MNHEY and CDR2 is SVGAGI in the germline V gene. The V and J ends lost 3 bases and 3 bases, in that order; junction bases with no gene match: 1. This CDR3 has 13 amino acids. This CDR3 reads CASSYTGDYGYTF. The CDR3 DNA sequence: TGTGCCAGCAGTTATACAGGGGACTATGGCTACACCTTC.

The chain employs TRBV9 and TRBJ2-3; 8 bases agree with TRBD2. This CDR3 is built from 15 residues. The germline V gene has CDR1 SGDLS and CDR2 YYNGEE. With V trimmed by 3 bases and J by 2 bases, 5 bases remained unmatched. The CDR3 DNA sequence: TGTGCCAGCAGCGGTAGCGGGGCCTACACAGATACGCAGTATTTT. Amino acids: CASSGSGAYTDTQYF.

This chain links TRBV12-5 with TRBJ2-2, with TRBD2 identical over 11 bases. V gave up 6 bases and J gave up 4 bases; unmatched junction bases: 7. Germline V gives CDR1 LGHNT, CDR2 FRNRAP. The CDR3 is made up of 16 amino acids. CDR3 in DNA: TGTGCTAGTGGCTTGTACGGGACTAGCGGCACCGGGGAGCTGTTTTTT. It yields the protein CASGLYGTSGTGELFF. Based on the CDR3 plus reference TRBV12-5 and TRBJ2-2, the full variable domain is DARVTQTPRHKVTEMGQEVTMRCQPILGHNTVFWYRQTMMQGLELLAYFRNRAPLDDSGMPKDRFSAEMPDATLATLKIQPSEPRDSAVYFCASGLYGTSGTGELFFGEGSRLTVL.

V is TRBV7-2 and J is TRBJ1-6, with TRBD1 matching 10 bases. The V and J ends lost 2 bases and 7 bases, in that order; junction bases with no gene match: 2. The germline gives CDR1 SGHTA, CDR2 FQGNSA. This CDR3 contains 15 residues. This chain's CDR3 is CASSLRTGGNSPLHF. The CDR3 DNA is TGTGCCAGCAGCTTACGGACAGGGGGGAATTCACCCCTCCACTTT.

The chain joins TRBV11-2 to TRBJ1-1; no clear D. The CDR3 loop spans 12 amino acids. Germline lookup yields CDR1 SGHAT and CDR2 FQNNGV. V gave up 7 bases and J gave up 4 bases, with 10 bases separating them. The chain's CDR3 is CASNTLSTEAFF. Written as DNA, the CDR3 is TGTGCCAGCAATACCTTGAGCACTGAAGCTTTCTTT. The complete variable domain, with remaining parts taken from reference TRBV11-2 and TRBJ1-1, reads EAGVAQSPRYKIIEKRQSVAFWCNPISGHATLYWYQQILGQGPKLLIQFQNNGVVDDSQLPKDRFSAERLKGVDSTLKIQPAKLEDSAVYLCASNTLSTEAFFGQGTRLTVV.

The gene calls are TRBV4-3 and TRBJ2-6; perhaps TRBD2 as D (6 bases). Deletions cut 0 bases from V and 2 bases from J, with 11 bases between. The CDR3 spans 17 residues. CDR1 and CDR2 (germline): LGHNA, YSLEER. For the CDR3, the DNA is TGCGCCAGCAGCCAAGAGTTGCGGGGCCCTGGGGCCAACGTCCTGACTTTC. Protein: CASSQELRGPGANVLTF.

A few counts support this clone. V gene TRBV19 combines with J gene TRBJ2-4, with D perhaps TRBD2 (6 bases). The CDR3 extends over 14 amino acids. V lost 7 bases to trimming and J lost 0 bases, with 10 bases between them. Germline-derived CDR1 and CDR2 are LNHDA and SQIVND (reference sequence). Here the CDR3 DNA reads TGTGCCAGTAAGGAGGGTCCAGCCAAAAACATTCAGTACTTC. Translation gives CASKEGPAKNIQYF.

This chain uses TRBV28 with TRBJ1-4; TRBD1 matches at 10 bases. The J segment lost 0 bases and the V segment lost 5 bases, leaving 3 bases of the junction unmatched. CDR1 is MDHEN, CDR2 SYDVKM, per germline. This CDR3 has 16 amino acids. DNA of the CDR3: TGTGCCAGCAGTCTGGACAGGGGGACAACTAATGAAAAACTGTTTTTT. Protein sequence: CASSLDRGTTNEKLFF.

V gene TRBV30 combines with J gene TRBJ1-2; perhaps TRBD1 as D (6 bases). The CDR3 length is 12 residues. The germline V gene has CDR1 GTSNPN and CDR2 SVGIG (reference sequence). The V gene lost 8 bases and the J gene lost 7 bases, with 17 bases spanning the gap. As DNA, the CDR3 is TGTGCCATGGAGGGAGGGGGAGGTGGCTACACCTTC. Translation: CAMEGGGGGYTF.

The chain joins TRBV18 to TRBJ2-3, with 12 bases that match TRBD2. In germline, CDR1 is KGHSH, CDR2 LQKENI. The CDR3 consists of 19 residues. The junction had 7 bases not matched to a gene; V was cut back by 0 bases and J by 0 bases. The CDR3 reads CASSPPRLAGARSTDTQYF. DNA of the CDR3: TGTGCCAGCTCACCACCGCGACTAGCGGGGGCCCGTAGCACAGATACGCAGTATTTT.

This rearrangement joins TRBV19 to TRBJ2-5, with TRBD2 as a possible D gene (6 bases). The CDR3 covers 16 residues. Germline V lookup: CDR1 LNHDA, CDR2 SQIVND (reference sequence). V lost 1 base and J lost 7, with 19 bases in between. The CDR3 coding sequence is TGTGCCAGTAGTATAGGGGGGTTCGGGGGTATGGCGACCCAGTACTTC. Its translation: CASSIGGFGGMATQYF.

The V and J genes are TRBV10-2 and TRBJ2-1; D gene unclear. From germline, CDR1 is WSHSY and CDR2 SAAADI. The CDR3 contains 13 residues. Trimming left V 3 bases short and J 10 bases short, with 13 bases between. The CDR3 nucleotides read TGCGCCAGCAGTGACGGCGGTATCGGAGAGCAGTTCTTC. Its translation: CASSDGGIGEQFF.

This rearrangement joins TRBV28 to TRBJ2-1; 15 nucleotides agree with TRBD2. The CDR3 covers 17 residues. Germline V lookup: CDR1 MDHEN, CDR2 SYDVKM. Trimming at V came to 5 bases and at J to 0 bases, leaving 2 bases not matched to a gene. The CDR3 sequence: CASSGLAGGSSYNEQFF. CDR3 sequence (DNA): TGTGCCAGCAGTGGACTAGCGGGGGGGAGCTCCTACAATGAGCAGTTCTTC.

The J gene is TRBJ2-1, the V gene TRBV6-5; 10 positions agree with TRBD2. Trimming cost V 8 bases and J 2 bases; bases outside gene matches: 6. The CDR3 extends over 15 amino acids. Germline V gives CDR1 MNHEY, CDR2 SVGAGI. The CDR3 DNA is TGTGCCAGCGGGAAGCGGGAGGGACCCTACAATGAGCAGTTCTTC. It encodes CASGKREGPYNEQFF.

The rearrangement joins TRBV25-1 to TRBJ1-2; D may be TRBD1 (5 bases). Germline V gives CDR1 MGHDK, CDR2 SYGVNS. Trimming removed 7 bases at V and 5 bases at J, with 8 bases between. CDR3 length: 11 residues. Here the CDR3 DNA reads TGTGCCAGCAACCAGGGATATGGCTACACCTTC. It codes for CASNQGYGYTF.

This chain uses TRBV7-8 with TRBJ2-7, with D hard to call. Trimming shortened V by 5 bases and J by 0 bases, and 11 bases separated the two germline ends. The CDR3 is made up of 14 amino acids. Germline V lookup: CDR1 SGHVS, CDR2 FQNEAQ. In nucleotides, the CDR3 is TGTGCCAGCAGCCCCAACAGAATCTCCTACGAGCAGTACTTC. Its translation is CASSPNRISYEQYF.

The rearrangement uses TRBV9 and TRBJ2-5; possible D gene TRBD2, 6 bases. Germline lookup yields CDR1 SGDLS and CDR2 YYNGEE. This CDR3 is built from 13 residues. Trimming took off 0 bases at V and 4 bases at J, with 7 bases between the two ends. CDR3 bases: TGTGCCAGCAGCGTAGCGGGAGCAGAGACCCAGTACTTC. Translated, it gives CASSVAGAETQYF.

Ten or more counts support this clone. This rearrangement joins TRBV7-9 to TRBJ1-4; 7 positions agree with TRBD1. After removal of 5 bases from V and 5 bases from J, the junction contained 5 bases not matched to a gene. The CDR3 spans 14 residues. Looked up from germline, CDR1 is SEHNR and CDR2 is FQNEAQ (reference sequence). The CDR3 nucleotides read TGTGCCAGCAGCCTTGACAGGGAAAATGAAAAACTGTTTTTT. Translating it yields CASSLDRENEKLFF.

This chain links TRBV18 with TRBJ1-1; 7 nucleotides agree with TRBD1. The CDR3 is 17 residues long. The V segment lost 6 bases and the J segment 6 bases; nucleotides outside the gene matches: 19. Germline V lookup: CDR1 KGHSH, CDR2 LQKENI. CDR3 residues: CASSRADRERRLAEAFF. The DNA for the CDR3 is TGTGCCAGCTCCCGCGCCGACAGGGAGAGGAGACTCGCTGAAGCTTTCTTT.

The rearrangement links TRBV3-1 (or the pseudogene TRBV3-2) to TRBJ1-1; D not certain. There are 13 residues in the CDR3. The germline V gene has CDR1 LGHDT and CDR2 YNNKEL (reference sequence). With 6 bases removed from V and 2 bases from J, the gap between germline ends came to 10 bases. Here the CDR3 reads CASRSSGNTEAFF. The DNA for the CDR3 is TGTGCCAGCAGATCCAGCGGAAACACTGAAGCTTTCTTT.

The chain couples TRBV2 to TRBJ2-1; D might be TRBD1 (9 bases). CDR3 length: 20 amino acids. V was clipped by 2 bases and J by 8 bases, with 31 bases between them. Germline lookup yields CDR1 SNHLY and CDR2 FYNNEI. CDR3 residues: CASSESFGTGFASGPHEQFF. The DNA of the CDR3 is TGTGCCAGCAGTGAAAGTTTTGGGACAGGGTTCGCTAGCGGGCCCCATGAGCAGTTCTTC.

V gene TRBV5-6 combines with J gene TRBJ2-2; 11 bases map to TRBD2. Germline V gene data show CDR1 as SGHDT and CDR2 as YYEEEE. This CDR3 comprises 16 residues. V dropped 4 bases and J dropped 6; count of bases not matched to a gene: 8. The DNA of the CDR3 is TGTGCCAGCAGCCCAACTAGCGGGAGACGTGCCGGGGAGCTGTTTTTT. It specifies CASSPTSGRRAGELFF.

This chain's CDR3 is CASGTGNTEAFF. The CDR3 nucleotides are TGCGCCAGTGGGACAGGGAACACTGAAGCTTTCTTT. This chain joins TRBV10-1 and TRBJ1-1; 8 nucleotides agree with TRBD1. CDR3 length: 12 residues. V lost 9 bases to trimming and J lost 1 base; unmatched junction nucleotides: 1. CDR1 and CDR2 from the germline V gene are WNHNN and SYGVQD (reference sequence).

This clone was seen a handful of times. The chain uses TRBV15 and TRBJ2-7, with a tentative D call TRBD1 (6 bases). CDR1 and CDR2 (germline): LNHNV, YYDKDF (reference sequence). The V and J ends lost 0 bases and 2 bases respectively, with 11 bases between them. The length of the CDR3 is 15 residues. CDR3 amino acids: CATSRDRGRTYEQYF. Here the CDR3 DNA reads TGTGCCACCAGCAGAGACAGGGGCCGCACCTACGAGCAGTACTTC.

The genes are TRBV29-1 and TRBJ2-7; TRBD2 might be the D (5 bases). The V end was cut by 5 bases, the J end by 3 bases, with 14 bases between. Germline assignment: CDR1 SQVTM and CDR2 ANQGSEA. The CDR3 has 13 residues. CDR3 amino acids: CSVQPGTIYEQYF. The CDR3 region has the DNA TGCAGCGTTCAACCGGGAACAATCTACGAGCAGTACTTC.